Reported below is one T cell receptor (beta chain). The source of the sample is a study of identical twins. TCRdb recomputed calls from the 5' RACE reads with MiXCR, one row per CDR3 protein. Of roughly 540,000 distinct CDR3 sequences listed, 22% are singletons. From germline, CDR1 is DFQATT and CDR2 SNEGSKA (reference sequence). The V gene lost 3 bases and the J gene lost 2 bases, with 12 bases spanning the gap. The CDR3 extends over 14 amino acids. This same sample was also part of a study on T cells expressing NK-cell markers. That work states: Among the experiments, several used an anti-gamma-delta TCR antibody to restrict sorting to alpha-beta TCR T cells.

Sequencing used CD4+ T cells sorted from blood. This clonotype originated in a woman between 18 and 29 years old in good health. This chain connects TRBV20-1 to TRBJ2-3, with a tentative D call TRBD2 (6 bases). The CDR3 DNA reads TGCAGTGCTAGCGGGGGTGGGGACACAGATACGCAGTATTTT. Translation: CSASGGGDTDTQYF.